These T cell receptor beta chains were read from a single sample in a study of blood T cell repertoires in COVID-19. The protocol was immunoSEQ multiplex PCR, while the TCRdb copy is restricted to in-frame clones and leaves out a portion. Among approximately 250,000 clones listed, about 89% were seen once. Material for sequencing was peripheral blood. Receptor source: a man aged 40-49 years with active or convalescent COVID-19. CDR3s include the opening cysteine and the closing phenylalanine or tryptophan. The D gene is left open where the match is weak. Clone size is given for some rows only: seen once, a few or many times, or a class if the clone is expanded.

d_call: TRBD1; j_call: TRBJ1-1; v_call: TRBV5-4; clone_size: .; cdr3_aa: CASSLPDRARTTEAFF; cdr3_nt: TGTGCCAGCAGCCTCCCCGACAGGGCCCGTACCACTGAAGCTTTCTTT
d_call: .; j_call: TRBJ2-7; v_call: TRBV11-2; clone_size: few; cdr3_aa: CASREAGGSPTEQYF; cdr3_nt: TGTGCCAGCAGGGAAGCCGGTGGTAGCCCCACCGAGCAGTACTTC
d_call: TRBD2; j_call: TRBJ2-5; v_call: TRBV27; clone_size: .; cdr3_aa: CASSSRSSRDYMAETQYF; cdr3_nt: TGTGCCAGCAGCTCCCGGTCTTCCCGGGACTATATGGCAGAGACCCAGTACTTC
d_call: .; j_call: TRBJ1-2; v_call: TRBV7-9; clone_size: .; cdr3_aa: CASSPPRGGYTF; cdr3_nt: TGTGCCAGCAGCCCCCCAAGGGGTGGCTACACCTTC
d_call: .; j_call: TRBJ2-1; v_call: TRBV29-1; clone_size: .; cdr3_aa: CSVTDRRNEQFF; cdr3_nt: TGCAGCGTTACCGACAGGAGGAATGAGCAGTTCTTC
d_call: .; j_call: TRBJ2-3; v_call: TRBV29-1; clone_size: .; cdr3_aa: CSVEPDRSTDTQYF; cdr3_nt: TGCAGCGTTGAACCGGACAGAAGCACAGATACGCAGTATTTT
d_call: TRBD1; j_call: TRBJ1-2; v_call: TRBV3-1/TRBV3-2; clone_size: few; cdr3_aa: CASRQGGGYTF; cdr3_nt: TGTGCCAGCAGACAGGGGGGTGGCTACACCTTC
d_call: .; j_call: TRBJ1-1; v_call: TRBV6-1; clone_size: few; cdr3_aa: CASSEALLGLTEAFF; cdr3_nt: TGTGCCAGCAGTGAAGCGCTTCTGGGGCTCACTGAAGCTTTCTTT
d_call: TRBD2; j_call: TRBJ2-5; v_call: TRBV24-1; clone_size: once; cdr3_aa: CATRAGGLQETQYF; cdr3_nt: TGTGCCACAAGAGCGGGGGGCCTACAAGAGACCCAGTACTTC
d_call: TRBD1; j_call: TRBJ1-6; v_call: TRBV27; clone_size: .; cdr3_aa: CASRSLQGKGESYNSPLHF; cdr3_nt: TGTGCCAGCAGGTCCTTACAGGGGAAAGGAGAGTCCTATAATTCACCCCTCCACTTT
d_call: TRBD1; j_call: TRBJ2-7; v_call: TRBV29-1; clone_size: .; cdr3_aa: CSVGGGQGEEQYF; cdr3_nt: TGCAGCGTTGGAGGGGGACAGGGGGAAGAGCAGTACTTC
d_call: TRBD1; j_call: TRBJ2-3; v_call: TRBV30; clone_size: .; cdr3_aa: CAWSPGTGVLDTQYF; cdr3_nt: TGTGCCTGGTCACCGGGGACAGGGGTTTTAGATACGCAGTATTTT
d_call: TRBD1; j_call: TRBJ2-1; v_call: TRBV28; clone_size: once; cdr3_aa: CASSLSGQGLNEQFF; cdr3_nt: TGTGCCAGCAGTTTATCGGGACAGGGTCTGAATGAGCAGTTCTTC
d_call: TRBD2; j_call: TRBJ2-1; v_call: TRBV28; clone_size: .; cdr3_aa: CASSAQGTSGRGLF; cdr3_nt: TGTGCCAGCAGCGCCCAAGGGACTAGCGGGAGAGGGCTCTTC
d_call: TRBD2; j_call: TRBJ2-2; v_call: TRBV5-1; clone_size: .; cdr3_aa: CASSLRDRPLAGANTGELFF; cdr3_nt: TGCGCCAGCAGCTTGAGGGACAGGCCCCTAGCGGGGGCGAACACCGGGGAGCTGTTTTTT
d_call: .; j_call: TRBJ1-5; v_call: TRBV7-9; clone_size: .; cdr3_aa: CASTAEDYQPQHF; cdr3_nt: TGTGCCAGCACCGCGGAGGATTATCAGCCCCAGCATTTT
d_call: TRBD1; j_call: TRBJ2-7; v_call: TRBV4-1; clone_size: .; cdr3_aa: CASSHLGQADYEQYF; cdr3_nt: TGCGCCAGCAGCCATCTGGGACAGGCCGACTACGAGCAGTACTTC
d_call: .; j_call: TRBJ1-6; v_call: TRBV25-1; clone_size: .; cdr3_aa: CASSEYRGSGSPLHF; cdr3_nt: TGTGCCAGCAGTGAATACCGGGGATCGGGGTCACCCCTCCACTTT
d_call: TRBD2; j_call: TRBJ2-1; v_call: TRBV7-9; clone_size: medium-sized; cdr3_aa: CASSQDRTSGGNEQFF; cdr3_nt: TGTGCCAGCAGCCAAGACCGGACTAGCGGGGGAAATGAGCAGTTCTTC
d_call: .; j_call: TRBJ1-2; v_call: TRBV28; clone_size: .; cdr3_aa: CASSSGISRGYTF; cdr3_nt: TGTGCCAGCAGTTCCGGGATCTCAAGGGGCTACACCTTC
d_call: .; j_call: TRBJ1-2; v_call: TRBV5-8; clone_size: once; cdr3_aa: CASSITGTSTPNYGYTF; cdr3_nt: TGTGCCAGCAGCATTACCGGGACATCAACACCTAACTATGGCTACACCTTC
d_call: .; j_call: TRBJ2-1; v_call: TRBV29-1; clone_size: .; cdr3_aa: CSVDSDNEQFF; cdr3_nt: TGCAGCGTTGACAGCGACAATGAGCAGTTCTTC
d_call: TRBD2; j_call: TRBJ2-1; v_call: TRBV24-1; clone_size: .; cdr3_aa: CATSDPGTSILYNEQFF; cdr3_nt: TGTGCCACCAGTGACCCCGGGACTAGCATCTTATACAATGAGCAGTTCTTC
d_call: .; j_call: TRBJ2-5; v_call: TRBV6-5; clone_size: .; cdr3_aa: CASSYSAEGGGSQYF; cdr3_nt: TGTGCCAGCAGTTACTCAGCGGAGGGGGGAGGGTCCCAGTACTTC
d_call: .; j_call: TRBJ1-3; v_call: TRBV9; clone_size: once; cdr3_aa: CASSASDIHSGNTIYF; cdr3_nt: TGTGCCAGCAGCGCCTCCGACATCCACTCTGGAAACACCATATATTTT
d_call: TRBD1; j_call: TRBJ1-2; v_call: TRBV10-1; clone_size: few; cdr3_aa: CASRLRQGADYGYTF; cdr3_nt: TGCGCCAGCAGACTGAGACAGGGGGCGGACTATGGCTACACCTTC
d_call: TRBD2; j_call: TRBJ2-1; v_call: TRBV7-3; clone_size: few; cdr3_aa: CASSPATSGGGNEQFF; cdr3_nt: TGTGCCAGCAGCCCAGCGACTAGCGGGGGGGGCAATGAGCAGTTCTTC
d_call: TRBD1; j_call: TRBJ1-1; v_call: TRBV28; clone_size: .; cdr3_aa: CASSGNRGRNTEAFF; cdr3_nt: TGTGCCAGCAGTGGAAACAGGGGAAGGAACACTGAAGCTTTCTTT
d_call: TRBD1; j_call: TRBJ1-5; v_call: TRBV6-2/TRBV6-3; clone_size: .; cdr3_aa: CASSYPYTRGLPEHF; cdr3_nt: TGTGCCAGCAGTTACCCGTATACCAGGGGGCTCCCCGAGCATTTT
d_call: TRBD2; j_call: TRBJ2-1; v_call: TRBV24-1; clone_size: once; cdr3_aa: CATSDISGTTHNEQFF; cdr3_nt: TGTGCCACCAGTGACATTAGCGGGACGACGCACAATGAGCAGTTCTTC
d_call: TRBD1; j_call: TRBJ2-6; v_call: TRBV5-4; clone_size: .; cdr3_aa: CASSIDRAGANVLTF; cdr3_nt: TGTGCCAGCAGCATAGACAGGGCTGGGGCCAACGTCCTGACTTTC
d_call: TRBD2; j_call: TRBJ2-3; v_call: TRBV11-1; clone_size: .; cdr3_aa: CASSGWTAGGTDTQYF; cdr3_nt: TGTGCCAGCAGCGGATGGACAGCGGGGGGCACAGATACGCAGTATTTT
d_call: .; j_call: TRBJ1-1; v_call: TRBV5-1; clone_size: few; cdr3_aa: CASSLEPGITEAFF; cdr3_nt: TGCGCCAGCAGCTTGGAGCCCGGGATCACTGAAGCTTTCTTT
d_call: .; j_call: TRBJ1-1; v_call: TRBV5-4; clone_size: .; cdr3_aa: CASKAGNTEAFF; cdr3_nt: TGTGCCAGCAAAGCAGGGAACACTGAAGCTTTCTTT
d_call: .; j_call: TRBJ2-1; v_call: TRBV11-3; clone_size: .; cdr3_aa: CASSLEGGSYNEQFF; cdr3_nt: TGTGCCAGCAGCTTAGAGGGAGGCTCCTACAATGAGCAGTTCTTC
d_call: TRBD1; j_call: TRBJ1-3; v_call: TRBV5-5; clone_size: .; cdr3_aa: CASSLRTGVFSGNTIYF; cdr3_nt: TGTGCCAGCAGCCTCCGGACAGGGGTCTTCTCTGGAAACACCATATATTTT
d_call: TRBD2; j_call: TRBJ2-7; v_call: TRBV4-1; clone_size: once; cdr3_aa: CASSGAGGPREQYF; cdr3_nt: TGCGCCAGCAGCGGAGCGGGAGGGCCTCGCGAGCAGTACTTC
d_call: .; j_call: TRBJ2-3; v_call: TRBV7-9; clone_size: .; cdr3_aa: CASSPNSDSTDTQYF; cdr3_nt: TGTGCCAGCAGTCCGAACTCCGATAGCACAGATACGCAGTATTTT
d_call: .; j_call: TRBJ2-7; v_call: TRBV20-1; clone_size: .; cdr3_aa: CSAWASYEQYF; cdr3_nt: TGCAGTGCTTGGGCATCCTACGAGCAGTACTTC
d_call: .; j_call: TRBJ2-3; v_call: TRBV18; clone_size: .; cdr3_aa: CASSPRGGEGDTQYF; cdr3_nt: TGTGCCAGCTCACCTAGGGGCGGGGAAGGAGATACGCAGTATTTT
d_call: TRBD1; j_call: TRBJ1-2; v_call: TRBV24-1; clone_size: .; cdr3_aa: CATSDSTGWGYGYTF; cdr3_nt: TGTGCCACCAGTGATTCGACAGGGTGGGGCTATGGCTACACCTTC
d_call: TRBD1; j_call: TRBJ1-4; v_call: TRBV2; clone_size: .; cdr3_aa: CASRRGVPGQNNEKLFF; cdr3_nt: TGTGCCAGCAGACGCGGGGTTCCGGGACAGAATAATGAAAAACTGTTTTTT
d_call: .; j_call: TRBJ2-3; v_call: TRBV11-2; clone_size: .; cdr3_aa: CASSLSTQYF; cdr3_nt: TGTGCCAGCAGCCTTAGTACGCAGTATTTT
d_call: .; j_call: TRBJ1-6; v_call: TRBV3-1/TRBV3-2; clone_size: .; cdr3_aa: CASSLQGGSPLHF; cdr3_nt: TGTGCCAGCAGCCTCCAGGGTGGCTCACCCCTCCACTTT
d_call: TRBD1; j_call: TRBJ2-3; v_call: TRBV7-9; clone_size: .; cdr3_aa: CASSFGQGSADTQYF; cdr3_nt: TGTGCCAGCAGCTTCGGACAGGGAAGCGCAGATACGCAGTATTTT
d_call: .; j_call: TRBJ2-7; v_call: TRBV7-2; clone_size: .; cdr3_aa: CASSVHLSYEQYF; cdr3_nt: TGTGCCAGCAGCGTGCACCTATCCTACGAGCAGTACTTC
d_call: TRBD1; j_call: TRBJ1-2; v_call: TRBV6-5; clone_size: .; cdr3_aa: CASRQGQGIYGYTF; cdr3_nt: TGTGCCAGCAGACAGGGACAGGGGATCTATGGCTACACCTTC
d_call: TRBD1; j_call: TRBJ2-6; v_call: TRBV7-3; clone_size: .; cdr3_aa: CASSLHRDRGGGANVLTF; cdr3_nt: TGTGCCAGCAGCCTCCACCGGGACAGGGGCGGCGGGGCCAACGTCCTGACTTTC
d_call: .; j_call: TRBJ1-2; v_call: TRBV19; clone_size: .; cdr3_aa: CASSPQGYYGYTF; cdr3_nt: TGTGCCAGTAGTCCCCAGGGTTACTATGGCTACACCTTC
d_call: .; j_call: TRBJ2-1; v_call: TRBV3-1/TRBV3-2; clone_size: .; cdr3_aa: CASSQFTGNEQFF; cdr3_nt: TGTGCCAGCAGCCAGTTTACAGGGAACGAGCAGTTCTTC
d_call: .; j_call: TRBJ1-6; v_call: TRBV7-3; clone_size: .; cdr3_aa: CATSGLKPPLHF; cdr3_nt: TGTGCCACGTCCGGTCTTAAACCTCCCCTCCACTTT
d_call: TRBD1; j_call: TRBJ2-5; v_call: TRBV5-1; clone_size: .; cdr3_aa: CASSLRGQRETQYF; cdr3_nt: TGCGCCAGCAGCCTCAGGGGGCAACGAGAGACCCAGTACTTC